The 32 T cell receptor beta chains reported below all come from one sample, sequenced in a study of cytomegalovirus exposure and HLA in healthy donors. It was with 60 Vbeta and 13 Jbeta primers that the PCR ran. Sequencing used immunoSEQ multiplex PCR; TCRdb keeps in-frame clones, though not all of them. The sample lists fewer than 130,000 clones; approximately 82% were seen once. The sequencing sample was made of PBMCs. These receptor sequences come from a man under 40 in good health and CMV-seropositive.

V usage is TRBV4-3 and J usage is TRBJ2-4, with 8 bases matching TRBD2. V lost 3 bases and J lost 1; bases outside the gene matches: 14. Germline V gives CDR1 LGHNA, CDR2 YSLEER. There are 19 residues in the CDR3. DNA for the CDR3: TGCGCCAGCAGCCAGTATAGCGGGAACCCCTATGATGCCAAAAACATTCAGTACTTC. The encoded protein is CASSQYSGNPYDAKNIQYF.

The table lists this clone with a count of one. V gene TRBV30 combines with J gene TRBJ2-2; 9 nucleotides agree with TRBD2. J lost 0 bases, V lost 0 bases, and 11 bases had no gene match. The V gene's germline CDR1 is GTSNPN and CDR2 SVGIG (reference sequence). The CDR3 loop spans 19 amino acids. The CDR3 spells CAWSVQSKERGANTGELFF. The CDR3 region has the DNA TGTGCCTGGAGTGTACAGTCGAAGGAGCGGGGGGCGAACACCGGGGAGCTGTTTTTT.

CDR3 DNA: TGTGCCAGCAGTTGGACAGGGTCCGCCTACGAGCAGTACTTC. Residues: CASSWTGSAYEQYF. The chain couples TRBV6-5 to TRBJ2-7; 8 nucleotides align to TRBD1. The V gene end was trimmed by 4 bases and the J gene end by 2 bases; junction bases not matched to a gene: 4. The length of the CDR3 is 14 residues. CDR1 MNHEY and CDR2 SVGAGI come from the germline V gene.

The V and J genes are TRBV15 and TRBJ1-5; 10 nucleotides agree with TRBD1. J gave up 3 bases and V 5 bases, and 1 base lay outside the gene matches. The CDR3 runs 14 residues. Germline lookup yields CDR1 LNHNV and CDR2 YYDKDF (reference sequence). CDR3 residues: CATSGTGVNQPQHF. The CDR3 nucleotides read TGTGCCACCAGCGGGACAGGGGTCAATCAGCCCCAGCATTTT. The full variable domain, its missing parts supplied by reference TRBV15 and TRBJ1-5, is DAMVIQNPRYQVTQFGKPVTLSCSQTLNHNVMYWYQQKSSQAPKLLFHYYDKDFNNEADTPDNFQSRRPNTSFCFLDIRSPGLGDTAMYLCATSGTGVNQPQHFGDGTRLSIL.

In its sample, this clone was seen a few times. The chain employs TRBV5-6 and TRBJ2-1, with TRBD1 matching 8 bases. CDR1 and CDR2 (germline): SGHDT, YYEEEE. This CDR3 has 15 amino acids. The V and J ends lost 2 bases and 1 base, in that order; junction bases with no gene match: 2. The CDR3 spells CASSLGQGSYNEQFF. The CDR3 nucleotides read TGTGCCAGCAGCTTAGGACAGGGATCCTACAATGAGCAGTTCTTC.

J is TRBJ2-3 and V is TRBV19; D is uncertain. The germline V gene has CDR1 LNHDA and CDR2 SQIVND (reference sequence). V lost 3 bases to trimming and J lost 2 bases, with 6 bases between them. The CDR3 totals 13 residues. CDR3 coding DNA: TGTGCCAGTAGTATCCTAAACACAGATACGCAGTATTTT. It yields the protein CASSILNTDTQYF. Complete variable domain (other parts from reference TRBV19 and TRBJ2-3): DGGITQSPKYLFRKEGQNVTLSCEQNLNHDAMYWYRQDPGQGLRLIYYSQIVNDFQKGDIAEGYSVSREKKESFPLTVTSAQKNPTAFYLCASSILNTDTQYFGPGTRLTVL.

This clone was observed once. V gene TRBV4-3 combines with J gene TRBJ2-3, with a weak D call TRBD1 (5 bases). The CDR3 runs 14 residues. Trimming cost V 2 bases and J 3 bases, with 9 bases left between them. The germline V gene has CDR1 LGHNA and CDR2 YSLEER. CDR3 loop: CASSQTRVTDTQYF. The CDR3 nucleotides are TGCGCCAGCAGCCAAACCAGGGTGACAGATACGCAGTATTTT.

The chain employs TRBV5-4 and TRBJ1-3, with TRBD1 as a possible D gene (6 bases). Deletions cut 2 bases from V and 0 bases from J, with 9 bases between. Germline CDR1 and CDR2: SGHNT and YYREEE (reference sequence). CDR3 length equals 15 residues. The CDR3 is CASSLQGASGNTIYF. The CDR3 DNA reads TGTGCCAGCAGCTTACAGGGAGCCTCTGGAAACACCATATATTTT. The full variable domain, with the rest looked up from reference TRBV5-4 and TRBJ1-3, is ETGVTQSPTHLIKTRGQQVTLRCSSQSGHNTVSWYQQALGQGPQFIFQYYREEENGRGNFPPRFSGLQFPNYSSELNVNALELDDSALYLCASSLQGASGNTIYFGEGSWLTVV.

CDR3 residues: CASSLYGGRDTQETQYF. The CDR3 nucleotides read TGTGCCAGCAGCCTGTATGGGGGCAGGGACACCCAAGAGACCCAGTACTTC. This chain connects TRBV14 to TRBJ2-5; tentative D call: TRBD1 (6 bases). Germline CDR1 reads SGHDN; CDR2 reads FVKESK. Trimming took off 4 bases at V and 1 base at J, with 19 bases between the two ends. The CDR3 is 17 amino acids.

The rearrangement joins TRBV28 to TRBJ1-1; 7 nucleotides match TRBD1. This CDR3 has 15 amino acids. V shed 5 bases, J shed 0 bases, and the junction held 6 bases outside the gene matches. Per the germline V gene, CDR1 is MDHEN and CDR2 is SYDVKM. CDR3 protein: CASSTGATLNTEAFF. CDR3 in DNA: TGTGCCAGCAGTACAGGGGCCACCTTGAACACTGAAGCTTTCTTT. The full variable domain, in which reference TRBV28 and TRBJ1-1 provide the parts outside the CDR3, is DVKVTQSSRYLVKRTGEKVFLECVQDMDHENMFWYRQDPGLGLRLIYFSYDVKMKEKGDIPEGYSVSREKKERFSLILESASTNQTSMYLCASSTGATLNTEAFFGQGTRLTVV.

This clone was detected a few times. The V gene is TRBV7-9, the J gene TRBJ1-4, with a weak D call TRBD1 (5 bases). CDR1 and CDR2 (germline): SEHNR, FQNEAQ (reference sequence). CDR3 length: 13 residues. Trimming cost V 3 bases and J 7 bases, with 9 bases left between them. CDR3 in DNA: TGTGCCAGCAGCTTGGACACAGGTGAAAAACTGTTTTTT. Translation gives CASSLDTGEKLFF.

The chain employs TRBV14 and TRBJ2-7, with D perhaps TRBD2 (5 bases). This CDR3 has 18 residues. V lost 0 bases to trimming and J lost 6 bases, with 24 bases between them. Germline CDR1 is SGHDN and CDR2 is FVKESK. The CDR3 region has the DNA TGTGCCAGCAGCCAAGACGTGAGATATGCGGACTCAGTTGGCGAGCAGTACTTC. Its protein is CASSQDVRYADSVGEQYF.

V gene TRBV5-1 combines with J gene TRBJ1-4; D may be TRBD1 (5 bases). Germline CDR1 and CDR2: SGHRS and YFSETQ. CDR3 length: 15 amino acids. The ends were cut back, 0 bases at V and 8 bases at J, with 14 bases in the middle. CDR3 coding DNA: TGCGCCAGCAGCTTGGAGTCGGTCGGGGGGGAAAAACTGTTTTTT. This codes for CASSLESVGGEKLFF.

The J gene is TRBJ2-5, the V gene TRBV7-2; the match to TRBD2 covers 13 bases. Unmatched junction bases numbered 6, after V lost 4 bases and J lost 13 bases. The CDR3 sequence is 13 residues long. CDR1 is SGHTA and CDR2 is FQGNSA in the germline V gene. The CDR3 here is CASSSGTSGEGYF. The CDR3 coding sequence is TGTGCCAGCAGCTCCGGGACTAGCGGGGAGGGGTACTTC. Variable domain in full (rest from reference TRBV7-2 and TRBJ2-5): GAGVSQSPSNKVTEKGKDVELRCDPISGHTALYWYRQSLGQGLEFLIYFQGNSAPDKSGLPSDRFSAERTGGSVSTLTIQRTQQEDSAVYLCASSSGTSGEGYFGPGTRLLVL.

This clone was found a few times. The chain carries TRBV4-3 and TRBJ1-1; D gene uncertain. The CDR3 loop spans 14 amino acids. Germline assignment: CDR1 LGHNA and CDR2 YSLEER. V lost 1 base, J lost 0 bases, and 6 bases lay in between. The CDR3 DNA follows: TGCGCCAGCAGCCAAGGGTCAGTGAACACTGAAGCTTTCTTT. Amino acid sequence: CASSQGSVNTEAFF.

The chain employs TRBV30 and TRBJ2-3, with D uncertain. Germline V gene lookup returns CDR1 GTSNPN and CDR2 SVGIG (reference sequence). The germline V and J ends were trimmed by 2 bases and 2 bases, with 8 bases remaining between them. CDR3 length: 13 amino acids. CDR3: CAWSLSSTDTQYF. DNA for the CDR3: TGTGCCTGGAGTCTCTCCTCCACAGATACGCAGTATTTT.

The CDR3 here is CASGDSRTVAQYF. CDR3 DNA sequence: TGTGCCAGCGGAGATTCCCGGACAGTGGCGCAGTATTTT. The chain carries TRBV13 and TRBJ2-3, with a tentative D call TRBD1 (6 bases). The germline V gene encodes CDR1 PRHDT and CDR2 FYEKMQ (reference sequence). The CDR3 spans 13 residues. V gave up 8 bases and J gave up 10 bases, with 19 bases separating them. Looking up the rest from reference TRBV13 and TRBJ2-3 gives the full variable domain: AAGVIQSPRHLIKEKRETATLKCYPIPRHDTVYWYQQGPGQDPQFLISFYEKMQSDKGSIPDRFSAQQFSDYHSELNMSSLELGDSALYFCASGDSRTVAQYFGPGTRLTVL.

This clone has just one count. This chain links TRBV7-9 with TRBJ1-3; 8 bases are a match to TRBD1. The V and J ends lost 5 bases and 4 bases, in that order; junction bases with no gene match: 4. Germline CDR1 reads SEHNR; CDR2 reads FQNEAQ (reference sequence). The CDR3 consists of 14 residues. The CDR3 here is CASSPGTGGNTIYF. The CDR3 DNA follows: TGTGCCAGCAGCCCCGGGACAGGCGGAAACACCATATATTTT.

This chain links TRBV29-1 with TRBJ2-5, with D perhaps TRBD2 (6 bases). The CDR3 has 13 amino acids. The ends were cut back, 5 bases at V and 5 bases at J, with 15 bases in the middle. Germline-derived CDR1 and CDR2 are SQVTM and ANQGSEA. The CDR3 nucleotides are TGCAGCGTTCGACGCGGGGCGGAGGAGACCCAGTACTTC. This gives the protein CSVRRGAEETQYF.

J is TRBJ2-3 and V is TRBV4-3; D might be TRBD1 (7 bases). V gave up 3 bases and J gave up 2 bases, with 12 bases separating them. The V gene's germline CDR1 is LGHNA and CDR2 YSLEER. The CDR3 runs to 15 residues. CDR3 DNA sequence: TGCGCCAGCAGCCAGCGGGACAGATTCACAGATACGCAGTATTTT. Protein product: CASSQRDRFTDTQYF.

The rearrangement joins TRBV6-6 to TRBJ2-5; 10 bases are a match to TRBD1. The CDR3 totals 15 residues. V lost 6 bases to trimming and J lost 5 bases; unmatched junction nucleotides: 9. Germline CDR1 and CDR2: MNHNY and SVGAGI (reference sequence). The CDR3 protein is CASSGPGQGHETQYF. The CDR3 DNA follows: TGTGCCAGCAGCGGGCCGGGACAGGGGCACGAGACCCAGTACTTC.

The genes are TRBV19 and TRBJ2-3, with 8 bases identical to TRBD2. Germline CDR1 LNHDA, CDR2 SQIVND (reference sequence). After removal of 6 bases from V and 6 bases from J, the junction contained 11 bases not matched to a gene. CDR3 length: 15 residues. The CDR3 region has the DNA TGTGCCAGTAGGGAGGGGACTGCGGGGGGTGATACGCAGTATTTT. It codes for CASREGTAGGDTQYF.

V and J are TRBV4-1 and TRBJ2-5; 9 bases are a match to TRBD1. The CDR3 consists of 15 residues. Germline CDR1 is MGHRA and CDR2 is YSYEKL. Losses at the gene ends were 3 bases for V and 3 bases for J; bases not matched to a gene: 5. CDR3 residues: CASSHVDRGEETQYF. The CDR3 region has the DNA TGCGCCAGCAGCCACGTAGACAGGGGGGAAGAGACCCAGTACTTC.

With respect to this clone: Other DNA sequences from this sample encode an identical CDR3 as well. The chain combines TRBV5-1 with TRBJ2-6; D ambiguous. This CDR3 contains 14 residues. Germline loops: CDR1 SGHRS, CDR2 YFSETQ. The germline V and J ends were trimmed by 3 bases and 0 bases, with 4 bases remaining between them. As DNA, the CDR3 is TGCGCCAGCAGCTCGGGCTCTGGGGCCAACGTCCTGACTTTC. It translates to CASSSGSGANVLTF. Full variable domain (remainder filled in from reference TRBV5-1 and TRBJ2-6): KAGVTQTPRYLIKTRGQQVTLSCSPISGHRSVSWYQQTPGQGLQFLFEYFSETQRNKGNFPGRFSGRQFSNSRSEMNVSTLELGDSALYLCASSSGSGANVLTFGAGSRLTVL.

CDR3 amino acids: CASSGGGAGLGYEQYF. The CDR3 bases are TGTGCCAGCAGCGGCGGAGGAGCGGGGTTGGGCTACGAGCAGTACTTC. The chain recombines TRBV28 with TRBJ2-5; 7 nucleotides agree with TRBD2. The tail of the sequence fits TRBJ2-7 better, so the J call may be wrong. Germline assignment: CDR1 MDHEN and CDR2 SYDVKM. CDR3 length: 16 residues.

The chain has TRBV7-9 and TRBJ2-1; a weak D match, TRBD2 (8 bases). The CDR3 covers 16 residues. Trimming took 2 bases from V and 9 from J, leaving 20 bases between them. The germline gives CDR1 SEHNR, CDR2 FQNEAQ (reference sequence). The DNA for the CDR3 is TGTGCCAGCAGCTTACCACCGGGGGGGACAGCGGGTGAGCAGTTCTTC. This sequence encodes CASSLPPGGTAGEQFF.

The chain links TRBV10-1 to TRBJ2-3; 8 bases line up with TRBD2. The CDR3 consists of 16 residues. Germline V lookup: CDR1 WNHNN, CDR2 SYGVQD (reference sequence). V was pared by 4 bases and J by 3 bases, with 9 bases of the junction left unmatched. The DNA for the CDR3 is TGCGCCAGCAGTGGGGATAGGACTAGCTCAACAGATACGCAGTATTTT. It translates to CASSGDRTSSTDTQYF.

J is TRBJ2-5 and V is TRBV7-8; the D gene is possibly TRBD2 (5 bases). V lost 3 bases and J 2 bases, leaving 16 bases between the germline ends. The germline V gene has CDR1 SGHVS and CDR2 FQNEAQ. CDR3 size: 16 residues. The CDR3 region has the DNA TGTGCCAGCAGCTTCTCTCCCGGGGTGATACAAGAGACCCAGTACTTC. This codes for CASSFSPGVIQETQYF. The entire variable domain, with the rest obtained from reference TRBV7-8 and TRBJ2-5, is as follows: GAGVSQSPRYKVAKRGQDVALRCDPISGHVSLFWYQQALGQGPEFLTYFQNEAQLDKSGLPSDRFFAERPEGSVSTLKIQRTQQEDSAVYLCASSFSPGVIQETQYFGPGTRLLVL.

On this clone itself: The germline gene is not matched at one end of the junction; a read error may be the cause. V usage is TRBV7-9 and J usage is TRBJ2-1, with 8 bases matching TRBD1. This CDR3 is 15 amino acids long. Per the germline V gene, CDR1 is SEHNR and CDR2 is FQNEAQ (reference sequence). The CDR3 protein is CASSSRTGTYDEQFF. The CDR3 bases are TGTGCCAGCAGCTCTAGGACAGGGACCTACGATGAGCAGTTCTTC.

The chain uses TRBV7-2 and TRBJ2-7, with TRBD1 matching over 9 bases. Germline V gene data show CDR1 as SGHTA and CDR2 as FQGNSA. CDR3 length: 14 amino acids. With 5 bases clipped from V and 7 bases from J, the junction kept 9 bases outside the gene matches. The DNA of the CDR3 is TGTGCCAGCAGCCTCGGACAGGGGTTCGGGGAGCAGTACTTC. This sequence encodes CASSLGQGFGEQYF.

V and J are TRBV7-8 and TRBJ2-3; 12 bases line up with TRBD2. Trimming took 7 bases from V and 5 from J; bases not matched to a gene: 10. Germline loops: CDR1 SGHVS, CDR2 FQNEAQ. The CDR3 sequence is 16 residues long. The CDR3: CASTRTSGGPGDTQYF. The CDR3 region has the DNA TGTGCCAGCACTCGAACTAGCGGGGGGCCTGGAGATACGCAGTATTTT.

This clone occurred a few times. The V and J genes are TRBV21-1 and TRBJ1-1; the tabulated D call, TRBD1, remains unverified against the DNA. TRBV21-1 is deemed a pseudogene. This CDR3 spans 16 amino acids. The CDR3 bases are TGTGCCAGCAGCAAAGCCAAGGGGGACCGGAACACTGAAGCTTTCTTT. This encodes CASSKAKGDRNTEAFF.